These 8 T cell receptor beta chains came from one sample sequenced in a study of naive and memory T cell subsets. Described treatment: skin biopsy from PPD injection site in Mantoux-positive individual. A UMI-containing oligonucleotide was joined by 3' ligation to the TCR cDNA template. Ligated cDNA underwent four rounds of PCR with nested alpha and beta constant region primers and SP2. TCRdb re-analysed the UMI-ligation and nested PCR reads in MiXCR, keeping a single row per CDR3 protein. The sample carries about 37,000 distinct CDR3 sequences, about 10% recorded once. Material: skin, obtained from a tuberculin skin test site. All receptors come from an adult in good health.

The rearrangement uses TRBV6-6 and TRBJ1-1; 7 nucleotides line up with TRBD1. After removal of 5 bases from V and 5 bases from J, the junction contained 5 bases not matched to a gene. Germline CDR1 is MNHNY and CDR2 is SVGAGI (reference sequence). The CDR3 is 13 residues long. DNA of the CDR3: TGTGCCAGCAGTGAAGGGACAGTTACTGAAGCTTTCTTT. This translates into CASSEGTVTEAFF.

This clonotype came up many times. This chain uses TRBV29-1 with TRBJ2-5; 12 nucleotides agree with TRBD2. The germline V gene encodes CDR1 SQVTM and CDR2 ANQGSEA. The CDR3 spans 16 residues. Trimming cost V 6 bases and J 4 bases; bases outside gene matches: 12. The CDR3 spells CSVPGLAGGQGETQYF. In DNA, the CDR3 is TGCAGCGTCCCCGGGCTAGCGGGGGGGCAGGGAGAGACCCAGTACTTC.

This clonotype has just a few counts. The V gene is TRBV18, the J gene TRBJ2-3, with a tentative D call TRBD1 (6 bases). The germline V gene encodes CDR1 KGHSH and CDR2 LQKENI. The CDR3 totals 15 residues. Trimming shortened V by 4 bases and J by 0 bases, and 11 bases separated the two germline ends. The DNA for the CDR3 is TGTGCCAGCTCACGACAGGAGGCTAGCACAGATACGCAGTATTTT. This encodes CASSRQEASTDTQYF.

In its sample, this clonotype is medium-sized. The chain has TRBV7-9 and TRBJ2-1; TRBD1 is a possible D gene (5 bases). CDR3 size: 15 residues. V was clipped by 2 bases and J by 6 bases, with 14 bases between them. Per the germline V gene, CDR1 is SEHNR and CDR2 is FQNEAQ (reference sequence). The CDR3 loop is CASSLRQGLTNEQFF. CDR3 nucleotides: TGTGCCAGCAGCTTACGGCAGGGTTTGACCAATGAGCAGTTCTTC.

This clonotype was counted ten times or more. The genes are TRBV3-1 and TRBJ1-6, with D uncertain. The germline V gene encodes CDR1 LGHDT and CDR2 YNNKEL (reference sequence). CDR3 size: 14 residues. Deletions cut 3 bases from V and 9 bases from J, with 12 bases between. CDR3 residues: CASSHLTGSSPLHF. CDR3 coding DNA: TGTGCCAGCAGCCACCTGACCGGCAGTTCACCCCTCCACTTT.

This clonotype was detected only a few times. The chain recombines TRBV7-8 with TRBJ2-2, with 7 nucleotides matching TRBD1. The CDR3 runs to 16 residues. The germline V gene encodes CDR1 SGHVS and CDR2 FQNEAQ. J gave up 8 bases and V 1 base, and 10 bases lay outside the gene matches. CDR3 coding DNA: TGTGCCAGCAGCTTAGGACAGGGACGGGGTTTGGGGGAGCTGTTTTTT. Protein sequence: CASSLGQGRGLGELFF.

Only a few counts were recorded for this clonotype. The chain combines TRBV19 with TRBJ2-2; possibly TRBD2 for D (6 bases). This CDR3 is built from 14 residues. V lost 6 bases and J 2 bases, leaving 10 bases between the germline ends. The germline V gene encodes CDR1 LNHDA and CDR2 SQIVND (reference sequence). The CDR3 loop is CASSIGLNTGELFF. CDR3 coding DNA: TGTGCCAGTAGCATCGGACTAAACACCGGGGAGCTGTTTTTT. Based on the CDR3 plus reference TRBV19 and TRBJ2-2, the full variable domain is DGGITQSPKYLFRKEGQNVTLSCEQNLNHDAMYWYRQDPGQGLRLIYYSQIVNDFQKGDIAEGYSVSREKKESFPLTVTSAQKNPTAFYLCASSIGLNTGELFFGEGSRLTVL.

This clonotype has just a few counts. CDR3 DNA: TGTGCCATCAGTGAGTCGTCGGCAGTCTACGAGCAGTACTTC. It codes for CAISESSAVYEQYF. The chain combines TRBV10-3 with TRBJ2-7; D is unclear. The CDR3 runs 14 residues. Germline-derived CDR1 and CDR2 are ENHRY and SYGVKD. V lost 0 bases and J lost 3, with 9 bases in between.